These 8 T cell receptor beta chains were sequenced from one sample in a study of blood T cells in healthy people across ages. Using a J-beta primer mix together with a sample-barcoded 5' primer, a second PCR was run for about 6 to 12 cycles. TCRdb ran MiXCR on the 5' RACE reads and lists one entry per CDR3 protein. This table has some 790,000 distinct CDR3 sequences, about 28% appearing once. The sample taken for sequencing was blood. These receptors were obtained from a woman of 80 years or more in good health.

The chain combines TRBV20-1 with TRBJ2-1; TRBD2 matches at 7 bases. This CDR3 has 15 amino acids. The V segment lost 5 bases and the J segment 4 bases; nucleotides outside the gene matches: 11. The germline gives CDR1 DFQATT, CDR2 SNEGSKA (reference sequence). In DNA, the CDR3 is TGCAGTGCTGGAGCCGCGGGGGACTTTTACAATGAGCAGTTCTTC. This encodes CSAGAAGDFYNEQFF.

This clonotype showed up just a few times. A much larger clone is a single base away; this may be a read error. The genes are TRBV10-3 and TRBJ2-4, with D possibly TRBD2 on 6 matching bases. The germline V gene encodes CDR1 ENHRY and CDR2 SYGVKD. This CDR3 contains 11 residues. V lost 9 bases to trimming and J lost 13 bases, with 16 bases between them. The CDR3: CAIAGGNEQYF. The DNA of the CDR3 is TGTGCCATTGCTGGCGGGAATGAGCAGTACTTC.

This clonotype was seen ten or more times. V and J are TRBV12-3 or TRBV12-4 and TRBJ1-2; D possibly corresponds to TRBD1 (5 bases). The V end was cut by 1 base, the J end by 1 base, with 10 bases between. The CDR3 sequence is 15 residues long. CDR3 sequence reads: CASSLGQLLNYGYTF. CDR3 in DNA: TGTGCCAGCAGTTTAGGACAGCTTCTTAACTATGGCTACACCTTC.

This clonotype has ten or more counts. This rearrangement joins TRBV5-1 to TRBJ2-7; D unclear. V lost 4 bases and J 1 base, leaving 12 bases between the germline ends. The length of the CDR3 is 14 residues. In germline, CDR1 is SGHRS, CDR2 YFSETQ. The CDR3 DNA sequence: TGCGCCAGCAGCGAAAATGAGCCTTCCTACGAGCAGTACTTC. It translates to CASSENEPSYEQYF.

This clonotype was seen many times. The chain joins TRBV20-1 to TRBJ2-7; TRBD2 agrees at 10 bases. V was pared by 6 bases and J by 0 bases, with 8 bases of the junction left unmatched. Looked up from germline, CDR1 is DFQATT and CDR2 is SNEGSKA (reference sequence). There are 15 residues in the CDR3. The CDR3 spells CSAPSPSGSSYEQYF. The CDR3 DNA sequence: TGCAGTGCCCCCTCCCCTAGCGGGAGCTCCTACGAGCAGTACTTC.

Points on this clonotype: This may be a read error, as it is one base from a much larger clone. The rearrangement uses TRBV20-1 and TRBJ2-1; TRBD2 agrees at 7 bases. Matching the DNA end better, TRBJ2-7 makes the J call doubtful. The CDR3 runs to 16 residues. Germline-derived CDR1 and CDR2 are DFQATT and SNEGSKA (reference sequence). CDR3 amino acids: CSAREWASGSYNEQYF. As DNA, the CDR3 is TGCAGTGCTAGAGAGTGGGCTAGCGGCTCCTACAATGAGCAGTACTTC.

Concerning this clonotype: One end of the junction does not line up with germline, which may come from a read error. The rearrangement uses TRBV24-1 and TRBJ2-7; possibly TRBD1 for D (5 bases). The CDR3 length is 14 residues. CDR1 and CDR2 (germline): KGHDR, SFDVKD. The CDR3 spells CTTSASPGSNEQYF. The DNA of the CDR3 is TGTACCACCAGTGCCTCGCCAGGGTCCAACGAGCAGTACTTC.

This clonotype has a handful of counts. The V call is TRBV12-3 or TRBV12-4, the J call TRBJ1-1; 11 bases line up with TRBD1. CDR3 length: 16 residues. J was trimmed by 0 bases and V by 6 bases; bases with no gene match: 6. The CDR3 loop reads CASRTWDRGLNTEAFF. In DNA form, the CDR3 reads TGTGCCAGCAGGACCTGGGACAGGGGGTTGAACACTGAAGCTTTCTTT.